This T cell receptor (beta chain) was recorded in a study of T cell responses to AZD1222 COVID-19 vaccine. Looking at the study overall: Pooled together were second doses at about 4 or about 12 weeks.

Regarding the study as a whole: Two AZD1222 administrations were followed by greater Spike-specific TCR breadth and depth. Samples come after the peak T cell response, not at day 14.

Only in-frame clones appear in the TCRdb table, and some are missing; sequencing was by immunoSEQ multiplex PCR. This sample has around 100,000 clones, with about 93% found just once. As for this clone: Its specificity is unknown.

CDR1 and CDR2 (germline): LGHDT, YNNKEL (reference sequence). J gave up 6 bases and V 2 bases, and 1 base lay outside the gene matches. The CDR3 is 12 residues long. This TCR was recovered from an adult in good health. V gene TRBV3-1 (or the pseudogene TRBV3-2) combines with J gene TRBJ2-7; 7 nucleotides match TRBD1. This material consisted of peripheral blood, taken on day 0 of AZD1222 vaccination. CDR3 sequence: CASSQHRGEQYF. CDR3 sequence (DNA): TGTGCCAGCAGCCAACACAGGGGCGAGCAGTACTTC.